The 9 T cell receptor beta chains given below trace back to one sample, sequenced in a study of T cells after yellow fever vaccination. Each CDR3 protein is one row after TCRdb ran MiXCR on the 5' RACE reads. The sample holds some 350,000 distinct CDR3 sequences; roughly 11% are singletons and the top ten take about 17%. The sequences come from PBMCs, collected on the day of the first yellow fever vaccination. The source of these receptors is a man in his late teens or twenties who received the YFV17D yellow fever vaccine.

V is TRBV20-1 and J is TRBJ1-2, with D unclear. V was trimmed by 3 bases and J by 7 bases, leaving 12 bases between them. CDR3 length equals 12 residues. The germline CDR1 and CDR2 sequences are DFQATT and SNEGSKA (reference sequence). As DNA, the CDR3 is TGCAGTGCTAGTCGAATGAGCTCTGGCTACACCTTC. The encoded protein is CSASRMSSGYTF.

The rearrangement links TRBV9 to TRBJ2-1; 14 nucleotides match TRBD2. V lost 3 bases to trimming and J lost 8 bases; unmatched junction nucleotides: 7. The germline CDR1 and CDR2 sequences are SGDLS and YYNGEE. This CDR3 contains 16 residues. The CDR3 reads CASSATGLAGVDEQFF. The DNA of the CDR3 is TGTGCCAGCAGCGCCACGGGACTAGCGGGGGTGGATGAGCAGTTCTTC. The complete variable domain, with remaining parts taken from reference TRBV9 and TRBJ2-1, reads DSGVTQTPKHLITATGQRVTLRCSPRSGDLSVYWYQQSLDQGLQFLIQYYNGEERAKGNILERFSAQQFPDLHSELNLSSLELGDSALYFCASSATGLAGVDEQFFGPGTRLTVL.

This clonotype was seen at least ten times. The CDR3, as DNA: TGTGCCAGCAGTTACTCCCGGGACAGCCGTGTACCCGAATACGAGCAGTACGTC. It yields the protein CASSYSRDSRVPEYEQYV. The rearrangement uses TRBV6-5 and TRBJ2-7; 7 nucleotides match TRBD1. Germline V gives CDR1 MNHEY, CDR2 SVGAGI. Trimming took 0 bases from V and 4 from J; bases not matched to a gene: 15. The CDR3 has 18 amino acids.

The chain is built from TRBV7-2 and TRBJ2-3, with 11 bases matching TRBD2. Per the germline V gene, CDR1 is SGHTA and CDR2 is FQGNSA. Trimming removed 2 bases from V and 6 bases from J; junction bases left unmatched: 4. The CDR3 runs to 15 residues. CDR3 coding DNA: TGTGCCAGCAGCTTACTACTAGCGGGGGCCGATACGCAGTATTTT. Its protein is CASSLLLAGADTQYF. The entire variable domain, with the rest obtained from reference TRBV7-2 and TRBJ2-3, is as follows: GAGVSQSPSNKVTEKGKDVELRCDPISGHTALYWYRQSLGQGLEFLIYFQGNSAPDKSGLPSDRFSAERTGGSVSTLTIQRTQQEDSAVYLCASSLLLAGADTQYFGPGTRLTVL.

This clonotype has only a few counts. The chain is built from TRBV20-1 and TRBJ1-2; 8 bases are shared with TRBD1. This CDR3 region has 14 residues. In germline, CDR1 is DFQATT, CDR2 SNEGSKA (reference sequence). With V trimmed by 0 bases and J by 3 bases, 3 bases remained unmatched. The CDR3 region is CSARDQTGDYGYTF. As DNA, the CDR3 is TGCAGTGCTAGAGACCAGACAGGGGACTATGGCTACACCTTC.

The chain is built from TRBV30 and TRBJ1-1; unclear D gene. The CDR3 length is 15 residues. Trimming removed 0 bases from V and 1 base from J, with 12 bases in between. Germline V gene data show CDR1 as GTSNPN and CDR2 as SVGIG (reference sequence). CDR3 in amino acids: CAWSVKGNTNTEAFF. The CDR3 DNA sequence: TGTGCCTGGAGTGTCAAAGGGAACACGAACACTGAAGCTTTCTTT.

This chain links TRBV29-1 with TRBJ1-2; D unclear. The CDR3 has 12 amino acids. V was pared by 4 bases and J by 2 bases, with 8 bases between. Germline CDR1 reads SQVTM; CDR2 reads ANQGSEA. The CDR3 reads CSVGNRNYGYTF. The CDR3 nucleotides read TGCAGCGTTGGCAACAGAAACTATGGCTACACCTTC.

This clonotype appeared many times. The rearrangement uses TRBV5-1 and TRBJ1-1, with a possible D match to TRBD1 (5 bases). The CDR3 is 13 amino acids. V was clipped by 7 bases and J by 6 bases, with 16 bases between them. Germline V gene lookup returns CDR1 SGHRS and CDR2 YFSETQ. The CDR3 DNA follows: TGCGCCAGCGGACGATTACAGGAGGCTGAAGCTTTCTTT. Residues: CASGRLQEAEAFF.

This sequence joins TRBV11-3 and TRBJ2-3; D is uncertain. Germline V gene sequence: CDR1 SGHNT, CDR2 YENEEA. There are 15 residues in the CDR3. Trimming pared 4 bases from V and 1 base from J, leaving 12 bases between. Written as DNA, the CDR3 is TGTGCCAGCAGCTCAAACGGCCGAGGCACAGATACGCAGTATTTT. Translated: CASSSNGRGTDTQYF.